This entry lists 9 T cell receptor beta chains sequenced from one sample in a study of CD8+CD57+ T cells in acquired aplastic anemia (dated by TCRdb to the late 2010s). Expansion of CD8+CD57+ cells had been shown by flow cytometry in the patients chosen for sequencing. TCRdb shows the sequencer as Illumina HiSeq 2000. Genomic DNA was used as template for profiling of TCR beta VDJ combinations and CDR3 sequences. TCRdb itself trimmed the public reads at Q25 with fastp, ran MiXCR and retained productive beta chains. Every entry covers one CDR3 protein and lists the most common genes and DNA from its rows. This sample is represented by around 250,000 distinct CDR3 sequences; 82% of them were singletons. Less than 50% of the sample is in the top ten clones. The sequencing input was sorted CD4+, CD8+, or CD8+CD57+ T cells (not recorded which) from PBMCs. The receptors stem from a human donor with aplastic anemia.

V gene TRBV7-8 combines with J gene TRBJ1-1; 7 bases fit TRBD1. Trimming at V came to 1 base and at J to 13 bases, leaving 15 bases not matched to a gene. The CDR3 length is 15 residues. The germline V gene has CDR1 SGHVS and CDR2 FQNEAQ. The CDR3 DNA reads as TGTGCCAGCAGCTTAGAGGGGGCAGGCGACACGCAAGATTTCTTT. Translated, it gives CASSLEGAGDTQDFF.

The V call is TRBV7-4, the J call TRBJ2-3; tentative D call: TRBD2 (6 bases). Trimming cost V 8 bases and J 15 bases, with 27 bases left between them. The CDR3 sequence is 14 residues long. Germline values: CDR1 SGHVT, CDR2 SQSDAQ. For the CDR3, the DNA is TGTGCCAGCGGCGTCGCGGGAACAGCTGCTCAGCATTATTTT. Translation: CASGVAGTAAQHYF. Complete variable domain (other parts from reference TRBV7-4 and TRBJ2-3): GAGVSQSPRYKVAKRGRDVALRCDSISGHVTLYWYRQTLGQGSEVLTYSQSDAQRDKSGRPSGRFSAERPERSVSTLKIQRTEQGDSAVYLCASGVAGTAAQHYFGPGTRLTVL.

The V and J genes are TRBV7-9 and TRBJ2-3; D is perhaps TRBD2 (7 bases). Germline assignment: CDR1 SEHNR and CDR2 FQNEAQ (reference sequence). The CDR3 covers 16 residues. V dropped 4 bases and J dropped 6 bases, with 20 bases sitting between them. The CDR3 region has the DNA TGTGCCAGCAGCTCCTTGGGGGGGCCCTACGCGGATACGCAGTATTTT. Translating gives CASSSLGGPYADTQYF.

This clonotype was counted a few times. The chain combines TRBV7-8 with TRBJ2-7; 8 nucleotides agree with TRBD2. This CDR3 region has 18 residues. The J segment lost 4 bases and the V segment lost 3 bases, leaving 17 bases of the junction unmatched. Germline CDR1 reads SGHVS; CDR2 reads FQNEAQ. CDR3 in DNA: TGTGCCAGCAGCTTTGCGGGAGGTCCTGATACGCTGTATTACGAGCAGTACGTC. Protein sequence: CASSFAGGPDTLYYEQYV.

Details on this clonotype: Here the CDR3 omits its conserved ending phenylalanine or tryptophan, so a read error is the likely source. The DNA is omitted, as the CDR3 cannot be located on it reliably, and the CDR3 follows TCRdb's listing. This chain uses TRBV2 with TRBJ1-1; the table's D call, TRBD1, was not checked against the DNA. Germline V gene data show CDR1 as SNHLY and CDR2 as FYNNEI. The CDR3 is 15 amino acids in total, end residues counted. CDR3 sequence reads: CASGDGGTGTQDFCL.

A word on this clonotype: No conserved phenylalanine or tryptophan ends this CDR3, so it is likely a read error. Because the CDR3's place on the DNA is in doubt, the DNA is left out and the CDR3 is given as listed by TCRdb. The chain recombines TRBV7-9 with TRBJ2-3; no DNA check was done on the table's D call, TRBD1. The CDR3 spans 13 amino acids, including both terminal residues. Germline V gene sequence: CDR1 SEHNR, CDR2 FQNEAQ (reference sequence). CDR3 sequence: CASGDGGTHTLYS.

The chain employs TRBV7-9 and TRBJ1-4; no definite D call. From germline, CDR1 is SEHNR and CDR2 FQNEAQ (reference sequence). This CDR3 has 15 residues. V was pared by 1 base and J by 0 bases, with 6 bases between. CDR3 in amino acids: CASSLGPSTNEKLFF. In DNA form, the CDR3 reads TGTGCCAGCAGCTTAGGACCTTCAACTAATGAAAAACTGTTTTTT.

In regard to this clonotype: The DNA is left out, because the CDR3 cannot be placed on it with certainty; the CDR3 is given as TCRdb lists it. The genes are TRBV7-9 and TRBJ1-2; the D call of TRBD1 is as the table states it, not checked on the DNA. CDR1 is SEHNR and CDR2 is FQNEAQ in the germline V gene (reference sequence). The CDR3 is 14 amino acids long, termini counted. The CDR3 protein is CASSAVPGALFFGF.

The sample holds a few counts of this clonotype. The genes are TRBV15 and TRBJ2-5; D perhaps matches TRBD2 (5 bases). CDR3 length equals 12 residues. V was cut by 6 bases and J by 5 bases, with 10 bases left in between. Germline CDR1 is LNHNV and CDR2 is YYDKDF (reference sequence). CDR3 in amino acids: CATREGGETQYF. The CDR3 nucleotides read TGTGCCACCAGAGAGGGTGGGGAGACCCAGTACTTC.